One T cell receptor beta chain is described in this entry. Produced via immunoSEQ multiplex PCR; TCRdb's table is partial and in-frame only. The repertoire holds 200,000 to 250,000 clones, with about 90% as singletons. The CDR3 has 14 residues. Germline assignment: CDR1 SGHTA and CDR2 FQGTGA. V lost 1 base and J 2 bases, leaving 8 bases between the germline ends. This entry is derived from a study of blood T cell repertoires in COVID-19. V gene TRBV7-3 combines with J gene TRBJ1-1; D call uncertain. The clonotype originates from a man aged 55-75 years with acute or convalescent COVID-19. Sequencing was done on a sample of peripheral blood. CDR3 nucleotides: TGTGCCAGCAGCTTAATGGCAGAAAACACTGAAGCTTTCTTT. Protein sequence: CASSLMAENTEAFF.